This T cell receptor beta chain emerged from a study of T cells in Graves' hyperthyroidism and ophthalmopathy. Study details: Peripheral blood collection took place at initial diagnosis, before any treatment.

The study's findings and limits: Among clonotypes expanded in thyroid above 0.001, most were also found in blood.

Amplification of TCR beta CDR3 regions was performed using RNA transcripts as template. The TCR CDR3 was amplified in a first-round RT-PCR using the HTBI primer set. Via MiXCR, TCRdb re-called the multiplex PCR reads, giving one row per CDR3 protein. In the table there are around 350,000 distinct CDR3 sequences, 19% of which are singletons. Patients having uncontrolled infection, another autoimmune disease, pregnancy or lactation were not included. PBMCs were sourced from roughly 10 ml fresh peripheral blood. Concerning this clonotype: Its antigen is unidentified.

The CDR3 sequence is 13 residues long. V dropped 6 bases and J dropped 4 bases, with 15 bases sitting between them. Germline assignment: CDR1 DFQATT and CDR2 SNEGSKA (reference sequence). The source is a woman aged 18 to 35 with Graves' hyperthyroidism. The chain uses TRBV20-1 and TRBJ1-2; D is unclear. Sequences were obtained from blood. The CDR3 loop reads CSAQRGSTYGYTF. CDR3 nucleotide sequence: TGCAGTGCCCAACGAGGGTCCACCTATGGCTACACCTTC.